This T cell receptor (beta chain) comes out of a study of post-analysis software for immune sequencing data. The study's findings and limits: With TRBV5-6, TRBV5-1 and TRBV20-1 included, roughly five TRBV segments were more frequent in patients than in controls. For normalized Chao1 diversity, multiple sclerosis patients scored significantly lower than controls did.

Built from TCR beta cDNA, the libraries had unique molecular identifiers in them. MiXCR was run by TCRdb on the PCR reads, yielding one entry per CDR3 protein. The profile shows about 560,000 distinct CDR3 sequences, about 44% of them singletons. Germline CDR1 is SGHTA and CDR2 is FQGNSA. The CDR3 runs 14 residues. Deletions cut 4 bases from V and 7 bases from J, with 14 bases between. Regarding this clonotype: The antigen is undetermined.

The sequenced sample consisted of blood. The chain uses TRBV7-2 and TRBJ2-1; D tentatively fits TRBD1 or TRBD2 (5 bases each). This sequence originates from a girl aged 5 to 17 with multiple sclerosis. CDR3: CASSWRGGGNEQFF. DNA for the CDR3: TGTGCCAGCAGCTGGCGTGGGGGTGGGAATGAGCAGTTCTTC.